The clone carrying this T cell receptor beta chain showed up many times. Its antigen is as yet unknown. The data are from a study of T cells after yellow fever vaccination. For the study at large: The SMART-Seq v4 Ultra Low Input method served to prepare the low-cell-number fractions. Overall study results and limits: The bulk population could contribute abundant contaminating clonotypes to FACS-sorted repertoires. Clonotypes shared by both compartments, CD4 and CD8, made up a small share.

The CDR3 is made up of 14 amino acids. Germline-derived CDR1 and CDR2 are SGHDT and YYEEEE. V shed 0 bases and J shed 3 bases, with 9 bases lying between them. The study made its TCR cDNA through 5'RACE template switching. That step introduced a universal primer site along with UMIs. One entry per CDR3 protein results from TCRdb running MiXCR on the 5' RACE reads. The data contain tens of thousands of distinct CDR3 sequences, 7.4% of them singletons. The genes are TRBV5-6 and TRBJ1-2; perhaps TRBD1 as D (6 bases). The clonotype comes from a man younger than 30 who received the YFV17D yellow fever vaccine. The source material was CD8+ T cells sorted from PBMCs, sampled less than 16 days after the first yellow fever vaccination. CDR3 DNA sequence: TGTGCCAGCAGCTTGGCCGGACAGTACTATGGCTACACCTTC. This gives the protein CASSLAGQYYGYTF. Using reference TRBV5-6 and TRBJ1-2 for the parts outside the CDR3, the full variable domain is DAGVTQSPTHLIKTRGQQVTLRCSPKSGHDTVSWYQQALGQGPQFIFQYYEEEERQRGNFPDRFSGHQFPNYSSELNVNALLLGDSALYLCASSLAGQYYGYTFGSGTRLTVV.